This passage covers 5 T cell receptor beta chains from one sample sequenced in a study of breast tumors, draining lymph nodes, adjacent tissues. Axillary draining lymph nodes of breast cancer patients supplied the node samples. MiXCR, run by TCRdb on the multiplex PCR reads, gives a single entry per CDR3 protein. Of about 130,000 distinct CDR3 sequences listed, 15% to 20% are singletons. What was sequenced was axillary lymph node tissue. The source is a female donor with breast cancer. Some clones in this sample may be carry-over from other donors' samples.

This clonotype was detected many times. V usage is TRBV27 and J usage is TRBJ2-7; TRBD2 agrees at 7 bases. The CDR3 covers 14 residues. J lost 7 bases, V lost 8 bases, and 14 bases had no gene match. Looked up from germline, CDR1 is MNHEY and CDR2 is SMNVEV (reference sequence). Here the CDR3 reads CASGRGGLLLEQYF. In DNA form, the CDR3 reads TGTGCCAGCGGAAGGGGAGGGTTGCTTTTGGAGCAGTACTTC.

The rearrangement links TRBV6-1 to TRBJ1-4, with D maybe TRBD1 (5 bases). The germline V gene encodes CDR1 MNHNS and CDR2 SASEGT. There are 15 residues in the CDR3. V lost 6 bases and J 4 bases, leaving 15 bases between the germline ends. For the CDR3, the DNA is TGTGCCAGCAGGCCTCCGGGGGGGGATAATGAAAAACTGTTTTTT. Translating gives CASRPPGGDNEKLFF.

Turning to this clonotype: A much larger clone lies a single base off, so this may be a read error. This rearrangement joins TRBV11-1 to TRBJ2-3, with TRBD2 as a possible D gene (6 bases). This CDR3 comprises 14 residues. Germline-derived CDR1 and CDR2 are SGHAT and FQDESV (reference sequence). V was clipped by 3 bases and J by 4 bases, with 11 bases between them. DNA of the CDR3: TGTGCCAGCAGCTTCCGGGGGAGCGCAGATACGCAGTATTTT. The encoded protein is CASSFRGSADTQYF.

Worth noting for this clonotype: Because the CDR3 is missing its conserved closing phenylalanine or tryptophan, this is likely a read error. This chain connects TRBV6-5 to TRBJ2-1; the D is unclear. The V end was cut by 5 bases, the J end by 7 bases, with 12 bases between. Germline V gives CDR1 MNHEY, CDR2 SVGAGI. This CDR3 is built from 13 residues. This CDR3 reads CASSHNRQNEQFS. CDR3 nucleotide sequence: TGTGCCAGCAGTCATAATAGACAAAATGAGCAGTTCTCC.

This clonotype has just a few counts. The V and J genes are TRBV27 and TRBJ1-2, with D possibly being TRBD1 (5 bases). The germline gives CDR1 MNHEY, CDR2 SMNVEV (reference sequence). The CDR3 sequence is 15 residues long. V was shortened by 5 bases and J by 2 bases, with 15 bases between the two germline ends. The CDR3 reads CASSIYRGANYGYTF. The CDR3 bases are TGTGCCAGCAGTATATATCGTGGGGCCAACTATGGCTACACCTTC.